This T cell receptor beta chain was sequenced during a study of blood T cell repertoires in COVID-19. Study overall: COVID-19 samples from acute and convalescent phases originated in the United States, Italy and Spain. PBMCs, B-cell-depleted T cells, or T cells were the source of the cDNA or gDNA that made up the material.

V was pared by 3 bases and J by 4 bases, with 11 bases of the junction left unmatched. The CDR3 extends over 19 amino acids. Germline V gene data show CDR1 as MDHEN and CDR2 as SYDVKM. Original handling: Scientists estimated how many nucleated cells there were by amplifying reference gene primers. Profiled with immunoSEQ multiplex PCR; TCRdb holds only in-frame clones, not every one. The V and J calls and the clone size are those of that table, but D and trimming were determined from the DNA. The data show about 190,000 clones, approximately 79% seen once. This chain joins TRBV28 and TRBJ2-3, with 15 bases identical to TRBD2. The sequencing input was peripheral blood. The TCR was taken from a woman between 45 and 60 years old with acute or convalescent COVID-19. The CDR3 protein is CASSFARTSGGAGADTQYF. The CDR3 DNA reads TGTGCCAGCAGTTTCGCCCGGACTAGCGGGGGGGCTGGCGCAGATACGCAGTATTTT.